The 8 T cell receptor beta chains in this list originate from one sample, sequenced in a study of T-cell memory formation after mild COVID-19. Using its own MiXCR run on the 5' RACE reads, TCRdb lists one record per CDR3 protein. Here the sample spans 400,000 to 500,000 distinct CDR3 sequences, around 20% being singletons. The sequencing sample was made of PBMCs or a T cell subset sorted from them (not recorded which). Receptors originate from an adult woman who had mild COVID-19 (a few samples of this study predate the infection). Cell type and time point are not known.

This clonotype came up a few times. The rearrangement uses TRBV24-1 and TRBJ2-5; TRBD2 is a possible D gene (6 bases). V was pared by 11 bases and J by 1 base, with 13 bases between. This CDR3 has 13 residues. Germline lookup yields CDR1 KGHDR and CDR2 SFDVKD. The CDR3 coding sequence is TGTGCCATCGGCCGCGGGGCCCAAGAGACCCAGTACTTC. This encodes CAIGRGAQETQYF.

The chain employs TRBV12-3 or TRBV12-4 and TRBJ2-7; maybe TRBD1 (5 bases). The CDR3 sequence is 14 residues long. V lost 7 bases to trimming and J lost 0 bases, with 13 bases between them. The CDR3 loop reads CASTLGQGSYEQYF. In DNA form, the CDR3 reads TGTGCCAGCACTTTGGGGCAGGGCTCCTACGAGCAGTACTTC.

This clonotype appeared many times. The V gene is TRBV20-1, the J gene TRBJ2-3; D not certain. Germline CDR1 and CDR2: DFQATT and SNEGSKA (reference sequence). V lost 6 bases to trimming and J lost 3 bases, with 16 bases between them. This CDR3 contains 14 residues. In nucleotides, the CDR3 is TGCAGTGCCCGCCACCAGTGGTTGACAGATACGCAGTATTTT. This gives the protein CSARHQWLTDTQYF.

The chain has TRBV20-1 and TRBJ1-2; a weak D match, TRBD1 (5 bases). Germline lookup yields CDR1 DFQATT and CDR2 SNEGSKA (reference sequence). The CDR3 is made up of 15 amino acids. V shed 4 bases and J shed 7 bases, with 22 bases lying between them. The CDR3 region has the DNA TGCAGTGCTACAGACCGGGACCTCCCCGGACGTGGCTACACCTTC. It yields the protein CSATDRDLPGRGYTF.

This clonotype has just a few counts. This chain connects TRBV5-1 to TRBJ2-1; D possibly matches TRBD1 or TRBD2 (5 bases each). The CDR3 has 16 residues. With 0 bases removed from V and 0 bases from J, the gap between germline ends came to 10 bases. CDR1 and CDR2 (germline): SGHRS, YFSETQ. CDR3 sequence reads: CASSLGDGLSYNEQFF. The CDR3 nucleotides read TGCGCCAGCAGCTTGGGGGACGGCCTCTCCTACAATGAGCAGTTCTTC. The variable domain in full, completed from reference TRBV5-1 and TRBJ2-1, reads KAGVTQTPRYLIKTRGQQVTLSCSPISGHRSVSWYQQTPGQGLQFLFEYFSETQRNKGNFPGRFSGRQFSNSRSEMNVSTLELGDSALYLCASSLGDGLSYNEQFFGPGTRLTVL.

This chain uses TRBV5-1 with TRBJ2-7, with D tentatively TRBD1 (6 bases). This CDR3 has 15 residues. Germline V gene lookup returns CDR1 SGHRS and CDR2 YFSETQ. Trimming cost V 5 bases and J 8 bases, with 23 bases left between them. This CDR3 is CASSRETGPKGKQYF. Here the CDR3 DNA reads TGCGCCAGCAGTCGCGAGACAGGCCCCAAGGGGAAGCAGTACTTC.

This clonotype was counted once. The J gene is TRBJ1-2, the V gene TRBV20-1; TRBD1 is a possible D gene (5 bases). Trimming took off 6 bases at V and 4 bases at J, with 6 bases between the two ends. Germline values: CDR1 DFQATT, CDR2 SNEGSKA (reference sequence). This CDR3 contains 10 residues. The CDR3 DNA reads as TGCAGTGCGACAGTCTATGGCTACACCTTC. As protein: CSATVYGYTF.

This clonotype was picked up a small number of times. V is TRBV2 and J is TRBJ2-2; D gene ambiguous. The CDR3 has 14 residues. Per the germline V gene, CDR1 is SNHLY and CDR2 is FYNNEI. The V end was cut by 3 bases, the J end by 4 bases, with 9 bases between. This CDR3 is CASSDSWVTGELFF. DNA for the CDR3: TGTGCCAGCAGTGACAGTTGGGTCACCGGGGAGCTGTTTTTT.